The 26 T cell receptor beta chains presented below share a single source sample, sequenced in a study of blood T cell repertoires in COVID-19 (dated by TCRdb to about 2020). Libraries were built with the immunoSEQ multiplex PCR assay. As stored in TCRdb, this immuneACCESS dataset retains in-frame rearrangements with V and J assigned. A fraction of the clones does not appear; measured against another copy, unresolved V genes explain less than half of the discrepancy, and the remainder lacks a known reason. Counted in this sample were roughly 87,000 clones; 60% to 80% of them appeared once. In total, the top ten clones hold approximately 4.6% of the sample. Sequencing was performed on peripheral blood. Every receptor here comes from a woman between 50 and 59 years old with acute or convalescent COVID-19.

V is TRBV28 and J is TRBJ1-2; 7 positions match TRBD1. Per germline, CDR1 MDHEN and CDR2 SYDVKM. This CDR3 is 13 amino acids long. V was pared by 2 bases and J by 7 bases, with 4 bases of the junction left unmatched. The CDR3 DNA reads TGTGCCAGCAGTTTAGGGACAGAGGTTGGCTACACCTTC. Amino acid sequence: CASSLGTEVGYTF.

The chain uses TRBV10-3 and TRBJ2-3; 7 bases match TRBD1. Per the germline V gene, CDR1 is ENHRY and CDR2 is SYGVKD. The V segment lost 11 bases and the J segment 0 bases; nucleotides outside the gene matches: 5. The CDR3 covers 13 residues. Written as DNA, the CDR3 is TGTGCCGTACAGGGGAAAAGCACAGATACGCAGTATTTT. It encodes CAVQGKSTDTQYF.

The chain joins TRBV6-1 to TRBJ1-2, with 8 bases that match TRBD1. The CDR3 has 14 amino acids. Looked up from germline, CDR1 is MNHNS and CDR2 is SASEGT. After removal of 2 bases from V and 6 bases from J, the junction contained 5 bases not matched to a gene. The CDR3 protein is CASSEPGQAHGYTF. The CDR3 nucleotides read TGTGCCAGCAGTGAACCGGGACAGGCCCATGGCTACACCTTC.

In DNA, the CDR3 is TGTGCCAGCAGCGTATCTGAGCGGGGGGGACAAGAGACCCAGTACTTC. It codes for CASSVSERGGQETQYF. This chain connects TRBV9 to TRBJ2-5, with 10 bases lining up with TRBD2. V gave up 1 base and J gave up 2 bases; unmatched junction bases: 5. The CDR3 length is 16 residues. Germline-derived CDR1 and CDR2 are SGDLS and YYNGEE.

The rearrangement uses TRBV19 and TRBJ2-1, with 8 bases identical to TRBD2. The V gene's germline CDR1 is LNHDA and CDR2 SQIVND (reference sequence). The CDR3 consists of 15 residues. V dropped 8 bases and J dropped 7; count of bases not matched to a gene: 13. CDR3 bases: TGTGCCAGTCCCGCGAAAAGCGGGGGTATAAATGAGCAGTTCTTC. This gives the protein CASPAKSGGINEQFF.

The chain employs TRBV28 and TRBJ1-5, with D uncertain. This CDR3 comprises 16 residues. CDR1 is MDHEN, CDR2 SYDVKM, per germline. Trimming left V 5 bases short and J 1 base short, with 15 bases between. CDR3 bases: TGTGCCAGCAGTCGACCCCCGGGATTAAGCAATCAGCCCCAGCATTTT. Its protein is CASSRPPGLSNQPQHF.

V gene TRBV5-1 combines with J gene TRBJ2-4; possible D gene TRBD1, 6 bases. Trimming left V 0 bases short and J 7 bases short, with 14 bases between. This CDR3 region has 15 residues. Germline V CDR1 and CDR2: SGHRS, YFSETQ. Written as DNA, the CDR3 is TGCGCCAGCAGCTTGGGGGGGCTAGCTCAGAACATTCAGTACTTC. As protein: CASSLGGLAQNIQYF. The full variable domain, rest sourced from reference TRBV5-1 and TRBJ2-4, is KAGVTQTPRYLIKTRGQQVTLSCSPISGHRSVSWYQQTPGQGLQFLFEYFSETQRNKGNFPGRFSGRQFSNSRSEMNVSTLELGDSALYLCASSLGGLAQNIQYFGAGTRLSVL.

V usage is TRBV7-2 and J usage is TRBJ2-7; 10 bases agree with TRBD2. Germline V CDR1 and CDR2: SGHTA, FQGNSA. There are 15 residues in the CDR3. V trimming: 6 bases; J trimming: 3 bases; junction bases outside the gene matches: 8. This CDR3 is CASSPSGTSDYEQYF. In DNA form, the CDR3 reads TGTGCCAGCAGTCCATCCGGGACTAGCGACTACGAGCAGTACTTC.

The chain links TRBV3-1 (or the pseudogene TRBV3-2) to TRBJ1-1; the D gene is possibly TRBD1 (5 bases). Between the trimmed V and J ends, which lost 3 bases and 5 bases, there was a span of 10 bases. Germline V gives CDR1 LGHDT, CDR2 YNNKEL (reference sequence). This CDR3 is 13 amino acids long. CDR3 DNA: TGTGCCAGCAGCCACAGGGTAGGTACTGAAGCTTTCTTT. Translating gives CASSHRVGTEAFF.

This clone was picked up one time. The DNA of the CDR3 is TGTGCCAGCAGTTTCGGGAAGGGCTTTGTTCCCCAGCATTTT. Protein product: CASSFGKGFVPQHF. The chain carries TRBV28 and TRBJ1-5; D gene unclear. The V end was cut by 3 bases, the J end by 10 bases, with 16 bases between. CDR3 size: 14 residues. CDR1 MDHEN and CDR2 SYDVKM come from the germline V gene.

This chain joins TRBV15 and TRBJ1-2; 8 nucleotides align to TRBD1. V lost 1 base to trimming and J lost 0 bases; unmatched junction nucleotides: 4. Germline values: CDR1 LNHNV, CDR2 YYDKDF (reference sequence). The CDR3 runs to 16 residues. Here the CDR3 DNA reads TGTGCCACCAGCAGAGCGGGGACAGGTTCTAACTATGGCTACACCTTC. Protein: CATSRAGTGSNYGYTF.

This rearrangement joins TRBV28 to TRBJ1-6; D remains unclear. Germline lookup yields CDR1 MDHEN and CDR2 SYDVKM. The CDR3 runs to 14 residues. Trimming took off 1 base at V and 7 bases at J, with 8 bases between the two ends. CDR3 bases: TGTGCCAGCAGTTTATCGGGATCCAATTCACCCCTCCACTTT. Its protein is CASSLSGSNSPLHF.

This chain uses TRBV7-2 with TRBJ1-3, with TRBD1 matching 9 bases. This CDR3 spans 16 amino acids. Losses at the gene ends were 5 bases for V and 2 bases for J; bases not matched to a gene: 7. Per germline, CDR1 SGHTA and CDR2 FQGNSA. The DNA of the CDR3 is TGTGCCAGCAGCACCCACCGGACAGGGGCTGGAAACACCATATATTTT. As protein: CASSTHRTGAGNTIYF. Complete variable domain (other parts from reference TRBV7-2 and TRBJ1-3): GAGVSQSPSNKVTEKGKDVELRCDPISGHTALYWYRQSLGQGLEFLIYFQGNSAPDKSGLPSDRFSAERTGGSVSTLTIQRTQQEDSAVYLCASSTHRTGAGNTIYFGEGSWLTVV.

The chain couples TRBV28 to TRBJ2-5; 8 bases map to TRBD2. The CDR3 totals 13 residues. Looked up from germline, CDR1 is MDHEN and CDR2 is SYDVKM. V trimming: 8 bases; J trimming: 7 bases; junction bases outside the gene matches: 9. This chain's CDR3 is CASSSGGRGTQYF. DNA of the CDR3: TGTGCCAGCTCCAGCGGGGGTCGGGGGACCCAGTACTTC.

V and J are TRBV3-1 (or the pseudogene TRBV3-2) and TRBJ1-2; 8 positions match TRBD1. This CDR3 comprises 15 residues. CDR1 is LGHDT and CDR2 is YNNKEL in the germline V gene (reference sequence). J was trimmed by 2 bases and V by 1 base; bases with no gene match: 3. CDR3 nucleotide sequence: TGTGCCAGCAGCCAAGGGCGACAGGGGAACTATGGCTACACCTTC. Translating gives CASSQGRQGNYGYTF.

Only a few counts were recorded for this clone. The chain combines TRBV30 with TRBJ1-5; 8 bases are a match to TRBD1. This CDR3 comprises 13 residues. Germline values: CDR1 GTSNPN, CDR2 SVGIG (reference sequence). V lost 3 bases to trimming and J lost 4 bases; unmatched junction nucleotides: 2. The CDR3 region is CAWRTGDNQPQHF. The CDR3 DNA sequence: TGTGCCTGGAGGACAGGGGATAATCAGCCCCAGCATTTT.

J is TRBJ1-2 and V is TRBV2, with 9 bases aligning to TRBD1. The trim removed 6 bases at V and 0 bases at J, leaving 11 bases unmatched. Germline assignment: CDR1 SNHLY and CDR2 FYNNEI. The CDR3 is made up of 17 amino acids. The CDR3 coding sequence is TGTGCCAGCAGGGCTGGGACAGGGTCTTGGACTAACTATGGCTACACCTTC. As protein: CASRAGTGSWTNYGYTF.

This sequence joins TRBV4-2 and TRBJ2-6, with a tentative D call TRBD1 (5 bases). Deletions cut 2 bases from V and 4 bases from J, with 12 bases between. CDR3 length: 16 amino acids. Germline CDR1 reads LGHNA; CDR2 reads YNFKEQ. The CDR3 is CASSQTGAQGANVLTF. Written as DNA, the CDR3 is TGTGCCAGCAGCCAAACTGGGGCGCAAGGGGCCAACGTCCTGACTTTC.

The chain has TRBV9 and TRBJ2-4; TRBD2 agrees at 8 bases. Germline V lookup: CDR1 SGDLS, CDR2 YYNGEE. The CDR3 has 17 amino acids. Trimming took 0 bases from V and 8 from J; bases not matched to a gene: 13. In DNA form, the CDR3 reads TGTGCCAGCAGCGTAGGACCCCCGGGGGCGGGGGGCCACATTCAGTACTTC. Protein product: CASSVGPPGAGGHIQYF.

This chain links TRBV7-9 with TRBJ2-2, with TRBD1 matching over 9 bases. CDR1 SEHNR and CDR2 FQNEAQ come from the germline V gene (reference sequence). With V trimmed by 6 bases and J by 4 bases, 9 bases remained unmatched. The CDR3 runs to 16 residues. In DNA form, the CDR3 reads TGTGCCAGCAGGAGAACCACAGGGGGCAGCACCGGGGAGCTGTTTTTT. It is translated as CASRRTTGGSTGELFF.

The V gene is TRBV5-1, the J gene TRBJ2-1; a weak D match, TRBD1 (5 bases). This CDR3 is 15 amino acids long. The germline V and J ends were trimmed by 0 bases and 6 bases, with 13 bases remaining between them. Germline loops: CDR1 SGHRS, CDR2 YFSETQ. Here the CDR3 reads CASSLGTTPLNEQFF. Written as DNA, the CDR3 is TGCGCCAGCAGCTTGGGGACAACCCCACTCAATGAGCAGTTCTTC. The whole variable domain, remainder taken from reference TRBV5-1 and TRBJ2-1, is KAGVTQTPRYLIKTRGQQVTLSCSPISGHRSVSWYQQTPGQGLQFLFEYFSETQRNKGNFPGRFSGRQFSNSRSEMNVSTLELGDSALYLCASSLGTTPLNEQFFGPGTRLTVL.

CDR3 nucleotide sequence: TGTGCCAGCAAGACAGGGTTAACTGAAGCTTTCTTT. Translation: CASKTGLTEAFF. J is TRBJ1-1 and V is TRBV7-2; 7 bases agree with TRBD1. This CDR3 contains 12 residues. Germline V gives CDR1 SGHTA, CDR2 FQGNSA. Germline trimming cut 7 bases from V and 5 bases from J; bases unmatched to any gene: 4.

This clone was seen just once. The chain recombines TRBV10-3 with TRBJ1-1; D gene unclear. V gave up 4 bases and J gave up 5 bases, with 11 bases separating them. The CDR3 is made up of 13 amino acids. CDR1 and CDR2 from the germline V gene are ENHRY and SYGVKD. In DNA, the CDR3 is TGTGCCATCAGTGGGGGAGGGTGGACTGAAGCTTTCTTT. The encoded protein is CAISGGGWTEAFF.

The chain couples TRBV7-2 to TRBJ1-1; unclear D gene. CDR3 length: 14 residues. Per germline, CDR1 SGHTA and CDR2 FQGNSA. The germline V and J ends were trimmed by 2 bases and 2 bases, with 9 bases remaining between them. The CDR3 DNA sequence: TGTGCCAGCAGCTTAATGACACTTAACACTGAAGCTTTCTTT. Protein product: CASSLMTLNTEAFF.

The chain uses TRBV19 and TRBJ1-5; perhaps TRBD1 as D (5 bases). There are 16 residues in the CDR3. Trimming shortened V by 3 bases and J by 4 bases, and 16 bases separated the two germline ends. Germline V gene lookup returns CDR1 LNHDA and CDR2 SQIVND (reference sequence). The CDR3: CASSIVAGRGNQPQHF. In DNA, the CDR3 is TGTGCCAGTAGTATTGTGGCAGGGCGGGGTAATCAGCCCCAGCATTTT.

The V and J genes are TRBV7-2 and TRBJ2-1, with 7 positions matching TRBD2. Germline V lookup: CDR1 SGHTA, CDR2 FQGNSA. The CDR3 consists of 15 residues. With 5 bases clipped from V and 1 base from J, the junction kept 5 bases outside the gene matches. The CDR3 bases are TGTGCCAGCAGCGTTTCTAGCGGTTCCTACAATGAGCAGTTCTTC. This translates into CASSVSSGSYNEQFF.